This entry lists 22 T cell receptor beta chains sequenced from one sample in a study of cytomegalovirus exposure and HLA in healthy donors. Vbeta (60) and Jbeta (13) primers were used in the PCR. TCRdb's copy holds only in-frame clones and misses some; the assay was immunoSEQ multiplex PCR. The sample carries 90,000 to 130,000 clones, 65% to 80% recorded once. Source material: PBMCs. All receptors derive from a man aged 30 to 39 in good health and CMV-seropositive.

The rearrangement uses TRBV4-3 and TRBJ1-2; no clear D gene. V was cut by 0 bases and J by 6 bases, with 17 bases left in between. Germline CDR1 LGHNA, CDR2 YSLEER. The CDR3 has 16 residues. This chain's CDR3 is CASSQDLYGDLNGYTF. CDR3 DNA: TGCGCCAGCAGCCAAGATCTTTACGGGGATTTGAATGGCTACACCTTC.

The J gene is TRBJ1-1, the V gene TRBV10-3, with TRBD1 identical over 8 bases. CDR3 length: 14 residues. After removal of 6 bases from V and 3 bases from J, the junction contained 6 bases not matched to a gene. Per germline, CDR1 ENHRY and CDR2 SYGVKD. Here the CDR3 DNA reads TGTGCCATCAGGCTGACAGGGGTGGACACTGAAGCTTTCTTT. As protein: CAIRLTGVDTEAFF.

CDR3 amino acids: CASSPGDRVRETQYF. CDR3 DNA sequence: TGTGCCAGCAGCCCCGGGGACAGGGTTAGGGAGACCCAGTACTTC. The V call is TRBV7-2, the J call TRBJ2-5, with 9 bases fitting TRBD1. The V gene's germline CDR1 is SGHTA and CDR2 FQGNSA. The trim removed 5 bases at V and 5 bases at J, leaving 9 bases unmatched. The CDR3 covers 15 residues.

The chain couples TRBV27 to TRBJ2-7, with unresolved D. Between the trimmed V and J ends, which lost 5 bases and 6 bases, there was a span of 8 bases. Per germline, CDR1 MNHEY and CDR2 SMNVEV (reference sequence). The CDR3 totals 11 residues. CDR3 nucleotides: TGTGCCAGCAGTGACTTACGCGAGCAGTACTTC. It codes for CASSDLREQYF.

The chain uses TRBV18 and TRBJ1-2; D unresolved. Germline CDR1 is KGHSH and CDR2 is LQKENI. There are 12 residues in the CDR3. Trimming removed 1 base at V and 7 bases at J, with 7 bases between. The CDR3 loop is CASSPRGLGYTF. DNA of the CDR3: TGTGCCAGCTCACCACGAGGCCTTGGCTACACCTTC.

V usage is TRBV5-5 and J usage is TRBJ1-5, with D possibly matching TRBD1 (6 bases). V gave up 4 bases and J gave up 2 bases, with 13 bases separating them. CDR3 length: 15 amino acids. The germline V gene has CDR1 SGHKS and CDR2 YYEKEE (reference sequence). The CDR3 here is CASSLGTLGNQPQHF. The CDR3 DNA reads as TGTGCCAGCAGCCTCGGGACATTGGGCAATCAGCCCCAGCATTTT.

The rearrangement joins TRBV19 to TRBJ1-1, with D possibly TRBD1 on 6 matching bases. The CDR3 extends over 13 amino acids. CDR1 is LNHDA, CDR2 SQIVND, per germline (reference sequence). The V end was cut by 7 bases, the J end by 4 bases, with 13 bases between. The CDR3 spells CASNREQGTEAFF. Written as DNA, the CDR3 is TGTGCCAGTAACAGGGAACAGGGCACTGAAGCTTTCTTT.

The CDR3 protein is CASSLRPRANYGYTF. The CDR3 region has the DNA TGTGCCAGCAGCTTACGTCCCAGGGCCAACTATGGCTACACCTTC. The chain joins TRBV7-2 to TRBJ1-2; D might be TRBD1 (5 bases). This CDR3 is 15 amino acids long. The germline gives CDR1 SGHTA, CDR2 FQGNSA. V was clipped by 2 bases and J by 2 bases, with 12 bases between them.

The chain uses TRBV19 and TRBJ1-1; tentative D call: TRBD1 (5 bases). V lost 3 bases to trimming and J lost 3 bases, with 8 bases between them. This CDR3 has 13 amino acids. Germline V gives CDR1 LNHDA, CDR2 SQIVND (reference sequence). As DNA, the CDR3 is TGTGCCAGTAGTATGGCGGGGGACACTGAAGCTTTCTTT. Amino acid sequence: CASSMAGDTEAFF.

The chain joins TRBV10-3 to TRBJ1-2; D remains ambiguous. The CDR3 totals 13 residues. Germline CDR1 is ENHRY and CDR2 is SYGVKD. The V end was cut by 4 bases, the J end by 6 bases, with 12 bases between. Written as DNA, the CDR3 is TGTGCCATCAGTGTAACCGGGTTCCATGGCTACACCTTC. This translates into CAISVTGFHGYTF.

The chain links TRBV28 to TRBJ1-2, with 11 bases lining up with TRBD1. CDR3 length: 15 amino acids. V dropped 9 bases and J dropped 1; count of bases not matched to a gene: 7. Germline CDR1 reads MDHEN; CDR2 reads SYDVKM. The CDR3: CARGQGVSYNYGYTF. CDR3 DNA sequence: TGTGCCAGGGGACAGGGGGTGAGCTATAACTATGGCTACACCTTC.

In nucleotides, the CDR3 is TGTGCCAGCAGCACAGGGGTGGCAGATACGCAGTATTTT. This codes for CASSTGVADTQYF. This chain connects TRBV9 to TRBJ2-3; 7 positions match TRBD1. The germline CDR1 and CDR2 sequences are SGDLS and YYNGEE. Unmatched junction bases numbered 3, after V lost 4 bases and J lost 4 bases. The CDR3 has 13 amino acids.

V usage is TRBV18 and J usage is TRBJ1-3; a weak D match, TRBD1 (6 bases). The CDR3 runs to 15 residues. Germline loops: CDR1 KGHSH, CDR2 LQKENI. V shed 1 base and J shed 3 bases, with 10 bases lying between them. The CDR3 DNA reads TGTGCCAGCTCACCACTTGACAGGAGTGGAAACACCATATATTTT. Amino acid sequence: CASSPLDRSGNTIYF.

On this clone itself: Other nucleotide sequences from this sample produce the same CDR3. The V gene is TRBV5-4, the J gene TRBJ2-1; TRBD1 matches 9 bases. Per germline, CDR1 SGHNT and CDR2 YYREEE (reference sequence). The CDR3 is 15 amino acids. The trim removed 4 bases at V and 1 base at J, leaving 3 bases unmatched. The CDR3 protein is CASSPGQGSYNEQFF. The CDR3 nucleotides read TGTGCCAGCAGCCCAGGACAGGGGTCCTACAATGAGCAGTTCTTC. Full variable domain (remainder filled in from reference TRBV5-4 and TRBJ2-1): ETGVTQSPTHLIKTRGQQVTLRCSSQSGHNTVSWYQQALGQGPQFIFQYYREEENGRGNFPPRFSGLQFPNYSSELNVNALELDDSALYLCASSPGQGSYNEQFFGPGTRLTVL.

This chain joins TRBV2 and TRBJ2-5, with 7 bases aligning to TRBD1. The DNA matches TRBJ2-7 better at its end, which makes the J call doubtful. Germline loops: CDR1 SNHLY, CDR2 FYNNEI. CDR3 length: 12 amino acids. DNA for the CDR3: TGTGCCAGCAGTGGACAGGGTTACGAGCAGTACTTC. Amino acids: CASSGQGYEQYF.

The chain couples TRBV6-1 to TRBJ1-6; D remains unclear. Trimming took 3 bases from V and 0 from J, leaving 6 bases between them. Per the germline V gene, CDR1 is MNHNS and CDR2 is SASEGT. CDR3 length: 15 amino acids. The CDR3 protein is CASSDGSSYNSPLHF. In nucleotides, the CDR3 is TGTGCCAGCAGTGATGGGAGCTCCTATAATTCACCCCTCCACTTT.

The chain is built from TRBV2 and TRBJ2-3; 8 nucleotides match TRBD2. The germline gives CDR1 SNHLY, CDR2 FYNNEI. The CDR3 loop spans 19 amino acids. V lost 1 base to trimming and J lost 4 bases; unmatched junction nucleotides: 16. CDR3 DNA sequence: TGTGCCAGCAGTGAAGAGGCGCGGGGGGCCTTAGGACGATCAGATACGCAGTATTTT. This translates into CASSEEARGALGRSDTQYF.

This chain uses TRBV4-1 with TRBJ1-6, with D unclear. The CDR3 sequence is 16 residues long. V lost 0 bases to trimming and J lost 0 bases, with 6 bases between them. The V gene's germline CDR1 is MGHRA and CDR2 YSYEKL. This CDR3 reads CASSQDSSSYNSPLHF. In DNA, the CDR3 is TGCGCCAGCAGCCAAGACTCGAGCTCCTATAATTCACCCCTCCACTTT.

This sequence joins TRBV5-5 and TRBJ1-6, with TRBD1 matching over 8 bases. The trim removed 1 base at V and 6 bases at J, leaving 3 bases unmatched. This CDR3 is built from 15 residues. Germline CDR1 reads SGHKS; CDR2 reads YYEKEE (reference sequence). CDR3 sequence (DNA): TGTGCCAGCAGCTTGTTTCAGGGGGCTAATTCACCCCTCCACTTT. Protein: CASSLFQGANSPLHF.

This chain uses TRBV5-5 with TRBJ1-1; D unresolved. This CDR3 region has 15 residues. Germline V lookup: CDR1 SGHKS, CDR2 YYEKEE (reference sequence). The V end lost 1 base, the J end lost 4 bases, and 14 bases lay between the germline ends. In DNA form, the CDR3 reads TGTGCCAGCAGCTTGTCAGCAGGCTTAGGCACTGAAGCTTTCTTT. This codes for CASSLSAGLGTEAFF.

The chain joins TRBV20-1 to TRBJ2-7; tentatively, D is TRBD2 (5 bases). The CDR3 extends over 11 amino acids. V was shortened by 3 bases and J by 3 bases, with 6 bases between the two germline ends. From germline, CDR1 is DFQATT and CDR2 SNEGSKA (reference sequence). The chain's CDR3 is CSASRDYEQYF. The CDR3 nucleotides are TGCAGTGCTAGTCGGGACTACGAGCAGTACTTC.

CDR3: CASSPGQGFHEQYF. The CDR3 DNA is TGTGCCAGCAGTCCGGGACAGGGGTTTCACGAGCAGTACTTC. The rearrangement joins TRBV7-9 to TRBJ2-7; TRBD1 aligns across 10 bases. The CDR3 runs 14 residues. The junction had 7 bases not matched to a gene; V was cut back by 6 bases and J by 5 bases. CDR1 and CDR2 (germline): SEHNR, FQNEAQ (reference sequence).